The entry that follows covers one T cell receptor (beta chain) sequence. The data derive from a study of technical replicates of blood from four donors. Sequencing used immunoSEQ multiplex PCR; TCRdb keeps in-frame clones, though not all of them. The repertoire holds tens of thousands of clones, with nearly 96% as singletons. The CDR3 is made up of 16 amino acids. The V gene's germline CDR1 is LNHDA and CDR2 SQIVND (reference sequence). The germline V and J ends were trimmed by 0 bases and 3 bases, with 12 bases remaining between them. Sequencing was done on a sample of T cells isolated from PBMCs. The origin of this receptor is a human donor in good health. The V and J genes are TRBV19 and TRBJ1-3; a possible D gene is TRBD1 (5 bases). In nucleotides, the CDR3 is TGTGCCAGTAGTATAGATCGGGTGGGGCTTGGAAACACCATATATTTT. Its translation: CASSIDRVGLGNTIYF.